The clone carrying this TCR beta chain ranks as medium-sized. Its antigen is unidentified. After removal of 6 bases from V and 0 bases from J, the junction contained 5 bases not matched to a gene. CDR3 length: 13 residues. Germline CDR1 GTSNPN, CDR2 SVGIG (reference sequence). A CD8+CD4-CCR7+CD45RA+ gate was used to sort naive CD8 T cells. TCRdb analysed the PCR reads with MiXCR anew, one entry per CDR3 protein. The repertoire holds some 11,000 distinct CDR3 sequences, with 15% to 20% as singletons. This sample is drawn from a study of molecular identifiers for immune sequencing clone quantification. Study results and limitations: Single-cell amounts of spiked Jurkat TCR RNA were reportedly detectable among 950,000 to 1,000,000 naive cells. Shared barcodes on identical TCR molecules could underestimate the sizes of highly expanded clones.

Sample: naive CD8+ T cells from blood, with Jurkat cell RNA spiked in. Noted subset: FACS-sorted CD8+CD4-CCR7+CD45RA+ naive T cells. The sequence derives from a human donor in good health. Some libraries in this study had Jurkat cell RNA spiked in. The chain couples TRBV30 to TRBJ2-7; 7 positions agree with TRBD1. In nucleotides, the CDR3 is TGTGCCTGCACGGACAGGCTCTCCTACGAGCAGTACTTC. Encoded protein: CACTDRLSYEQYF. The whole variable domain, remainder taken from reference TRBV30 and TRBJ2-7, is SQTIHQWPATLVQPVGSPLSLECTVEGTSNPNLYWYRQAAGRGLQLLFYSVGIGQISSEVPQNLSASRPQDRQFILSSKKLLLSDSGFYLCACTDRLSYEQYFGPGTRLTVT.